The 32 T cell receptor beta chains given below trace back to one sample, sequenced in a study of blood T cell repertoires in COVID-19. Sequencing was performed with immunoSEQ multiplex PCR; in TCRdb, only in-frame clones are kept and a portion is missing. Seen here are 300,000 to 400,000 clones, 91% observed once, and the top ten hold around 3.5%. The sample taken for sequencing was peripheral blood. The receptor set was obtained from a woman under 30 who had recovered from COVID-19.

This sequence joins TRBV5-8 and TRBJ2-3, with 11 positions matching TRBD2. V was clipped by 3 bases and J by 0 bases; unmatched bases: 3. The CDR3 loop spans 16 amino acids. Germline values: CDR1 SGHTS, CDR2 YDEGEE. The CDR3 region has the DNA TGTGCCAGCAGCTCGGGACTAGCGGACAGCACAGATACGCAGTATTTT. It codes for CASSSGLADSTDTQYF.

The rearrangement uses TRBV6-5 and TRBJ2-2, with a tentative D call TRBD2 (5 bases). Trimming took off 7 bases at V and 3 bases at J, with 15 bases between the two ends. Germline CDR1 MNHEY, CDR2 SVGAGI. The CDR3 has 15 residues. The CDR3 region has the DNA TGTGCCAGCACCCCCTCGAGGCGGGACACCGGGGAGCTGTTTTTT. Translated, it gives CASTPSRRDTGELFF.

CDR3 coding DNA: TGTGCCTGGAGTCTCGTGGAGATTGGTTATGGCTACACCTTC. This translates into CAWSLVEIGYGYTF. V and J are TRBV30 and TRBJ1-2; D is undetermined. The ends were cut back, 2 bases at V and 5 bases at J, with 15 bases in the middle. The CDR3 is 14 residues long. Germline assignment: CDR1 GTSNPN and CDR2 SVGIG (reference sequence).

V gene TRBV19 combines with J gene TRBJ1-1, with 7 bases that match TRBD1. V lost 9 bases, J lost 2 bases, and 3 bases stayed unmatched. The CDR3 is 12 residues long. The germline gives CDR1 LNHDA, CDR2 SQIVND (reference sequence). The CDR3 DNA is TGTGCCAGCACAGGGGCTAACACTGAAGCTTTCTTT. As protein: CASTGANTEAFF.

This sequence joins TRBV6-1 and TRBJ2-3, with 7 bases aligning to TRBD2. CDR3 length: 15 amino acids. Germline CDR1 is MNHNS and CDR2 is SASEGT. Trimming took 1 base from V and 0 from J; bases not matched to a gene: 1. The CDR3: CASSEVSGSTDTQYF. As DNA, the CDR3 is TGTGCCAGCAGTGAAGTTAGCGGGAGCACAGATACGCAGTATTTT.

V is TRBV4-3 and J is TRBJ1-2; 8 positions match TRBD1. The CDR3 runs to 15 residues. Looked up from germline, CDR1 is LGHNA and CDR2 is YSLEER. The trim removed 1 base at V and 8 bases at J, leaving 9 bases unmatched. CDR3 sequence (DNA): TGCGCCAGCAGCCAAGCCACAGGGGGTAACAGGGGCTACACCTTC. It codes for CASSQATGGNRGYTF.

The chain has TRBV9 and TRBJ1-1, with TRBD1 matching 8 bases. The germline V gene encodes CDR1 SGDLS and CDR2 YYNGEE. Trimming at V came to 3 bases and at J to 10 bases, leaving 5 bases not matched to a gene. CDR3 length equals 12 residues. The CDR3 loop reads CASSDRGGGAFF. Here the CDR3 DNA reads TGTGCCAGCAGCGACAGGGGGGGTGGAGCTTTCTTT.

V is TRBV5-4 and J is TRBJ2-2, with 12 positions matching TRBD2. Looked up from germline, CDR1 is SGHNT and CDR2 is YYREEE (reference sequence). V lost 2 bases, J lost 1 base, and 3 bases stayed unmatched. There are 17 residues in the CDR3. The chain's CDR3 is CASSLGLAGLNTGELFF. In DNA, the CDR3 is TGTGCCAGCAGCTTAGGACTAGCGGGATTGAACACCGGGGAGCTGTTTTTT.

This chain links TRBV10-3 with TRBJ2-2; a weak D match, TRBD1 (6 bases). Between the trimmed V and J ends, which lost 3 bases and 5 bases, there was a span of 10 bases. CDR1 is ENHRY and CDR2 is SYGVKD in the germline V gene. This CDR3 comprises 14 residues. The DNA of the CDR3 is TGTGCCATCAGTGATCAACAGGGAACCGGGGAGCTGTTTTTT. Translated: CAISDQQGTGELFF.

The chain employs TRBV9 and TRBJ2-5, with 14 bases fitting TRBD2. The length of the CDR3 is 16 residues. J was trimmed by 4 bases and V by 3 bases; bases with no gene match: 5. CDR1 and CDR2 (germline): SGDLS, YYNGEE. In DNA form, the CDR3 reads TGTGCCAGCAGCGCGGGGACTAGCGGGAGCCTAGAGACCCAGTACTTC. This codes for CASSAGTSGSLETQYF.

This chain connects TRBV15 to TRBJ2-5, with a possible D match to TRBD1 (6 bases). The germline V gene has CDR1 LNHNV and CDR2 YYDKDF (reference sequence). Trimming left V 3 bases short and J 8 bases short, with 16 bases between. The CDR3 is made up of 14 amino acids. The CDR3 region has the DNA TGTGCCACCAGCAGCGCCGGGACACCCCTAACCCAGTACTTC. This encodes CATSSAGTPLTQYF.

CDR3 DNA: TGCGCCAGCAGCCGCAACGCGGGGTTTGGCAATGAGCAGTTCTTC. Protein: CASSRNAGFGNEQFF. The J gene is TRBJ2-1, the V gene TRBV4-3, with a tentative D call TRBD2 (6 bases). This CDR3 has 15 residues. Between the trimmed V and J ends, which lost 4 bases and 6 bases, there was a span of 16 bases. Germline V gene sequence: CDR1 LGHNA, CDR2 YSLEER.

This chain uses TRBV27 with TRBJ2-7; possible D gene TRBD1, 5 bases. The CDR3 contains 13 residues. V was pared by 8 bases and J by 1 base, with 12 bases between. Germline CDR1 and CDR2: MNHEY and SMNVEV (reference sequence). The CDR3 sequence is CASGFGASYEQYV. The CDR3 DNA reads TGTGCCAGCGGGTTTGGGGCGTCCTACGAGCAGTACGTC.

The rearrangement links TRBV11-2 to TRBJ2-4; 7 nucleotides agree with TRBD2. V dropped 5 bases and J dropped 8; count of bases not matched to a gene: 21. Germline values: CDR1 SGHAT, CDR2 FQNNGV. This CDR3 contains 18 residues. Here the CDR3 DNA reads TGTGCCAGCAGCCCCTACCCCCGGCTAGCGGAGCCCGCGGACATTCAGTACTTC. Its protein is CASSPYPRLAEPADIQYF.

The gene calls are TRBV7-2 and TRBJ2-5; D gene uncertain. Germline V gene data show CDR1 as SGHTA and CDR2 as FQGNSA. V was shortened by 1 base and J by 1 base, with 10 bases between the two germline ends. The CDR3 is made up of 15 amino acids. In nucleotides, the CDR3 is TGTGCCAGCAGCTTAGTCGTGTTAGCCCAAGAGACCCAGTACTTC. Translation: CASSLVVLAQETQYF.

CDR3 DNA sequence: TGCGCCAGCAGCTTGGCACCTAATAGCAATCAGCCCCAGCATTTT. It translates to CASSLAPNSNQPQHF. The genes are TRBV5-1 and TRBJ1-5; D is ambiguous. This CDR3 has 15 residues. Trimming took 0 bases from V and 0 from J, leaving 7 bases between them. The germline V gene has CDR1 SGHRS and CDR2 YFSETQ.

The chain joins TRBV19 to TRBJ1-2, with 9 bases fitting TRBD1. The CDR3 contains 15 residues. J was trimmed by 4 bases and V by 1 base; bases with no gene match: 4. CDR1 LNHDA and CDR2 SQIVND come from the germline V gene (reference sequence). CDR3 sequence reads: CASSIGDRVRYGYTF. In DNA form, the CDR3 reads TGTGCCAGTAGTATAGGGGACAGGGTTCGCTATGGCTACACCTTC.

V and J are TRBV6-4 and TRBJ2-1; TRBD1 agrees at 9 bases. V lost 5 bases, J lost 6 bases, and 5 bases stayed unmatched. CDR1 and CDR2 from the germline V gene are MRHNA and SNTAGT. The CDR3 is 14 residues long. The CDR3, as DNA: TGTGCCAGCAGTCCAGACAGGGGGGCCAATGAGCAGTTCTTC. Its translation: CASSPDRGANEQFF.

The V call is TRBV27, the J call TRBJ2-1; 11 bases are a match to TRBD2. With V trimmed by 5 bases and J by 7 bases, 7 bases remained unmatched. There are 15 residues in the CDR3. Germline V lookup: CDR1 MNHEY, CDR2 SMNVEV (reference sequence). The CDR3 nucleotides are TGTGCCAGCAGTCAACTAGCGGGAGCGGGGAATGAGCAGTTCTTC. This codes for CASSQLAGAGNEQFF.

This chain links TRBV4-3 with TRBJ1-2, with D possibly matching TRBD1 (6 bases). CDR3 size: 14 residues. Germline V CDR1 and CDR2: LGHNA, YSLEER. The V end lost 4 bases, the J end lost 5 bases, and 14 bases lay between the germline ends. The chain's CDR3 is CASSRGAQGYGYTF. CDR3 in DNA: TGCGCCAGCAGCCGAGGCGCACAGGGATATGGCTACACCTTC.

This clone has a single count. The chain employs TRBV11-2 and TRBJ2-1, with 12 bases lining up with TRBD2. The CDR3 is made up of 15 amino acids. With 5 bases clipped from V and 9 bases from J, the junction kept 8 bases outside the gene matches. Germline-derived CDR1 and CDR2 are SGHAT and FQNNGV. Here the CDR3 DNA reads TGTGCCAGCAGCCCTAGACTAGCGGGAGCCCCTGAGCAGTTCTTC. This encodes CASSPRLAGAPEQFF.

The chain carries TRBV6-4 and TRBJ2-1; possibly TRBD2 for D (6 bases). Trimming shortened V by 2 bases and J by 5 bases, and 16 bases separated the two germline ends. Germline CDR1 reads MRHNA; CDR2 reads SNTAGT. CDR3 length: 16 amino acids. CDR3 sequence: CASSDKLRGEHNEQFF. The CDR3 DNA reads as TGTGCCAGCAGTGACAAACTACGCGGGGAACACAATGAGCAGTTCTTC.

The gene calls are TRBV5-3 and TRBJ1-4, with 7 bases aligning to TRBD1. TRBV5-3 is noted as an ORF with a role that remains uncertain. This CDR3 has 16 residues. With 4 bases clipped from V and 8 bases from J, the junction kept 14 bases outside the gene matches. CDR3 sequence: CARSLDLTGSFEKLFF. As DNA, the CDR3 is TGTGCCAGAAGCCTTGATCTGACAGGGTCGTTCGAAAAACTGTTTTTT.

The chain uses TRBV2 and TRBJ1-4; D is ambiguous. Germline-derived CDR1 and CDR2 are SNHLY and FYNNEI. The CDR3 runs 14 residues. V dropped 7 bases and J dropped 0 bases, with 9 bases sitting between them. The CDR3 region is CASKTRATNEKLFF. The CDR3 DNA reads TGTGCCAGCAAGACTCGAGCAACTAATGAAAAACTGTTTTTT.

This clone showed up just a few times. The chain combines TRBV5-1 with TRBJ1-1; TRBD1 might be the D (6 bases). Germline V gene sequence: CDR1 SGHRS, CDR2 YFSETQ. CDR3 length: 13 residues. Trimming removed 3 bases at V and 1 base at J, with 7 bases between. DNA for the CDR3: TGCGCCAGCAGCTCGGGACAGAACACTGAAGCTTTCTTT. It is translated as CASSSGQNTEAFF.

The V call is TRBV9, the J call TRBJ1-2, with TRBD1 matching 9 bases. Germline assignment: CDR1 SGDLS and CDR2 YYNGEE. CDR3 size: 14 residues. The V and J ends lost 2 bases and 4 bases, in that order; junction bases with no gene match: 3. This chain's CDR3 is CASSVTGGAYGYTF. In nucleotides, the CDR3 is TGTGCCAGCAGCGTCACAGGGGGCGCCTATGGCTACACCTTC.

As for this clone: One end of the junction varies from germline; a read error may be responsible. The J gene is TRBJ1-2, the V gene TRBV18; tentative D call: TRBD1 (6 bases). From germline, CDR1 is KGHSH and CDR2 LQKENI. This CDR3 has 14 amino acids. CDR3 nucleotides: TGTGCCAGCTCAACACCACAGGGATTTGGTGGCTACACCTTC. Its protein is CASSTPQGFGGYTF.

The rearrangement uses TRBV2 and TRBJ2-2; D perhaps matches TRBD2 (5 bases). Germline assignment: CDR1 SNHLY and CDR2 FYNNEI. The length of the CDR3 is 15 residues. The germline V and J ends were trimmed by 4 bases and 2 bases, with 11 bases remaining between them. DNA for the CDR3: TGTGCCAGCAGTGTGAGAGCGGCTAACACCGGGGAGCTGTTTTTT. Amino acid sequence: CASSVRAANTGELFF.

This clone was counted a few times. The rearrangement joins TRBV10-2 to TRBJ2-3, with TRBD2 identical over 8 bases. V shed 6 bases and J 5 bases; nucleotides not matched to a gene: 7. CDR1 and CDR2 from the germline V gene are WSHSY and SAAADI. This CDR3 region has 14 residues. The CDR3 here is CASRYSGREDTQYF. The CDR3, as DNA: TGCGCCAGCAGGTACAGCGGGAGAGAAGATACGCAGTATTTT.

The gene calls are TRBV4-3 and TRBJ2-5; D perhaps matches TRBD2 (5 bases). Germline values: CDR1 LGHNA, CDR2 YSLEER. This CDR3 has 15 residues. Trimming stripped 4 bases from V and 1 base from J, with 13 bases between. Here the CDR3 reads CASSRTYDSQETQYF. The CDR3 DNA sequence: TGCGCCAGCAGCCGGACTTATGACTCCCAAGAGACCCAGTACTTC.

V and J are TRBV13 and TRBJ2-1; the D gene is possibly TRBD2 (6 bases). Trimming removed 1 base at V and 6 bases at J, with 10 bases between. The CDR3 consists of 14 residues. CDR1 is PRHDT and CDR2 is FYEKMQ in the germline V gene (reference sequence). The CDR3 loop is CASSLAGAVNEQFF. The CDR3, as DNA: TGTGCCAGCAGCTTAGCGGGAGCAGTCAATGAGCAGTTCTTC. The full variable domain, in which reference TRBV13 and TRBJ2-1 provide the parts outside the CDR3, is AAGVIQSPRHLIKEKRETATLKCYPIPRHDTVYWYQQGPGQDPQFLISFYEKMQSDKGSIPDRFSAQQFSDYHSELNMSSLELGDSALYFCASSLAGAVNEQFFGPGTRLTVL.

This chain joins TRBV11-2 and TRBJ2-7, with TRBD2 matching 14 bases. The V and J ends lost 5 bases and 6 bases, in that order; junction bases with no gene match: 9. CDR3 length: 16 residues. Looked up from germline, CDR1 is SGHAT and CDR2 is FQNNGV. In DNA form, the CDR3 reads TGTGCCAGCAGCAGGGGACTAGCGGGAGTCCCGGGCGAGCAGTACGTC. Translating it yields CASSRGLAGVPGEQYV.